The 29 T cell receptor beta chains given below trace back to one sample, sequenced in a study of response to subunit inactivated influenza vaccine. TCRdb used MiXCR to reprocess the RT-PCR reads, holding one entry per CDR3 protein. Counted here are about 520,000 distinct CDR3 sequences, 25% occurring once; the ten biggest clones make up about 1.9%. The input for sequencing was CD4+ T cells sorted from PBMCs, taken around 5 days after vaccination. The receptors shown here come from a man in his forties or fifties who received an inactivated influenza vaccine.

Only a few counts were recorded for this clonotype. The rearrangement uses TRBV25-1 and TRBJ1-5, with D uncertain. This CDR3 is 12 amino acids long. Germline V gene data show CDR1 as MGHDK and CDR2 as SYGVNS. V dropped 6 bases and J dropped 7 bases, with 10 bases sitting between them. CDR3: CASSEGFQPQHF. Here the CDR3 DNA reads TGTGCCAGCAGCGAGGGTTTCCAGCCCCAGCATTTT.

Ten or more counts support this clonotype. The V gene is TRBV7-2, the J gene TRBJ2-7; tentatively, D is TRBD2 (5 bases). There are 14 residues in the CDR3. Looked up from germline, CDR1 is SGHTA and CDR2 is FQGNSA. The germline V and J ends were trimmed by 1 base and 3 bases, with 10 bases remaining between them. The CDR3 region has the DNA TGTGCCAGCAGCTTAGGAGGGAAGATCTACGAGCAGTACTTC. It translates to CASSLGGKIYEQYF.

A note on this clonotype: Germline and junction disagree at one end, which may indicate a read error. The V and J genes are TRBV3-1 and TRBJ2-1; the D gene is possibly TRBD2 (6 bases). Germline CDR1 reads LGHDT; CDR2 reads YNNKEL (reference sequence). The CDR3 spans 14 residues. The CDR3 loop reads CASSLGGFYDEQFF. In DNA, the CDR3 is TGTGCCAGCAGCCTGGGGGGTTTCTACGATGAGCAGTTCTTC.

V usage is TRBV2 and J usage is TRBJ2-3; D is unclear. The CDR3 loop spans 14 amino acids. The germline gives CDR1 SNHLY, CDR2 FYNNEI. The V and J ends lost 6 bases and 6 bases respectively, with 16 bases between them. The DNA of the CDR3 is TGTGCCAGCAGCATTAGAGACCCCCGCGATACGCAGTATTTT. It specifies CASSIRDPRDTQYF.

This clonotype was seen ten or more times. The genes are TRBV5-1 and TRBJ1-6; weak D call: TRBD1 (6 bases). This CDR3 is 13 amino acids long. Trimming took 0 bases from V and 11 from J, leaving 9 bases between them. Germline CDR1 reads SGHRS; CDR2 reads YFSETQ. The CDR3 loop is CASSLGNRAPLHF. The CDR3 region has the DNA TGCGCCAGCAGCTTGGGAAACAGGGCACCCCTCCACTTT.

The rearrangement uses TRBV29-1 and TRBJ2-3; tentative D call: TRBD1 (6 bases). Germline CDR1 reads SQVTM; CDR2 reads ANQGSEA. CDR3 length: 11 amino acids. Trimming cost V 7 bases and J 11 bases, with 16 bases left between them. The CDR3 loop is CSGSRDIGQYF. CDR3 nucleotide sequence: TGCAGCGGATCCAGGGACATCGGGCAGTATTTT.

This clonotype was detected a few times. The chain employs TRBV7-8 and TRBJ2-5; 7 nucleotides align to TRBD1. V was clipped by 5 bases and J by 1 base; unmatched bases: 7. The CDR3 has 15 amino acids. Germline loops: CDR1 SGHVS, CDR2 FQNEAQ. The DNA for the CDR3 is TGTGCCAGCAGCCCCCCCCGGGACAGCCAAGAGACCCAGTACTTC. Its translation: CASSPPRDSQETQYF.

This clonotype was found many times. The genes are TRBV9 and TRBJ1-5; the match to TRBD1 covers 7 bases. CDR3 length: 15 residues. Trimming took 4 bases from V and 3 from J; bases not matched to a gene: 7. CDR1 is SGDLS and CDR2 is YYNGEE in the germline V gene. The CDR3 reads CASSPETGINQPQHF. In nucleotides, the CDR3 is TGTGCCAGCAGCCCCGAGACAGGGATCAATCAGCCCCAGCATTTT.

The chain links TRBV12-3 or TRBV12-4 to TRBJ2-6; D not certain. This CDR3 comprises 11 residues. Trimming shortened V by 6 bases and J by 13 bases, and 10 bases separated the two germline ends. The CDR3 is CASRTIGVLTF. The CDR3 DNA reads as TGTGCCAGCAGGACGATAGGGGTCCTGACTTTC.

This clonotype showed up just a few times. The rearrangement links TRBV5-1 to TRBJ2-1, with 11 bases lining up with TRBD2. Germline V CDR1 and CDR2: SGHRS, YFSETQ. The CDR3 sequence is 20 residues long. The trim removed 0 bases at V and 0 bases at J, leaving 11 bases unmatched. CDR3 protein: CASSLAAGLAGPSSYNEQFF. DNA of the CDR3: TGCGCCAGCAGCTTGGCGGCCGGACTAGCGGGCCCGAGCTCCTACAATGAGCAGTTCTTC.

The J gene is TRBJ1-5, the V gene TRBV5-5; no definite D call. Per the germline V gene, CDR1 is SGHKS and CDR2 is YYEKEE (reference sequence). Deletions cut 0 bases from V and 0 bases from J, with 7 bases between. The CDR3 sequence is 15 residues long. CDR3: CASSLVSTSNQPQHF. As DNA, the CDR3 is TGTGCCAGCAGCTTGGTGTCAACTAGCAATCAGCCCCAGCATTTT.

The chain joins TRBV7-2 to TRBJ2-1; tentative D call: TRBD2 (6 bases). The CDR3 is made up of 12 amino acids. Germline CDR1 SGHTA, CDR2 FQGNSA. The V end lost 6 bases, the J end lost 6 bases, and 9 bases lay between the germline ends. CDR3 sequence reads: CASRLLANEQFF. In DNA form, the CDR3 reads TGTGCCAGCAGATTACTAGCCAATGAGCAGTTCTTC.

This clonotype was seen a few times. This chain links TRBV20-1 with TRBJ2-2; possibly TRBD1 for D (6 bases). CDR1 and CDR2 from the germline V gene are DFQATT and SNEGSKA (reference sequence). The CDR3 runs 15 residues. The V end lost 3 bases, the J end lost 3 bases, and 14 bases lay between the germline ends. CDR3 protein: CSASLSTGHTGELFF. The CDR3, as DNA: TGCAGTGCTAGTTTATCTACAGGGCACACCGGGGAGCTGTTTTTT.

This clonotype was counted between two and nine times. CDR3 nucleotide sequence: TGTGCCAGCAGCTTAAAGGGGCGGGCTGAAGCTTTCTTT. This codes for CASSLKGRAEAFF. The V and J genes are TRBV7-2 and TRBJ1-1, with D maybe TRBD1 (5 bases). CDR1 is SGHTA and CDR2 is FQGNSA in the germline V gene. The CDR3 runs 13 residues. Trimming shortened V by 2 bases and J by 6 bases, and 10 bases separated the two germline ends.

This clonotype has only a few counts. This chain links TRBV20-1 with TRBJ1-1, with no clear D. Trimming took 4 bases from V and 1 from J, leaving 13 bases between them. In germline, CDR1 is DFQATT, CDR2 SNEGSKA (reference sequence). The CDR3 sequence is 14 residues long. The CDR3 nucleotides are TGCAGTGCTAACCCCGAAGGTAGGAACACTGAAGCTTTCTTT. Protein sequence: CSANPEGRNTEAFF.

Only a few counts were recorded for this clonotype. This sequence joins TRBV29-1 and TRBJ2-7; TRBD2 matches at 9 bases. This CDR3 region has 14 residues. Unmatched junction bases numbered 8, after V lost 4 bases and J lost 4 bases. CDR1 is SQVTM and CDR2 is ANQGSEA in the germline V gene. CDR3 bases: TGCAGCGTTGTGGCGGGAGGGCCGGTTTACGAGCAGTACTTC. It specifies CSVVAGGPVYEQYF.

The CDR3 DNA reads TGTGCCTGGAGTAACGGGCGGAGGGCTCAGCCCCAGCATTTT. This codes for CAWSNGRRAQPQHF. This chain joins TRBV30 and TRBJ1-5; D is undetermined. The CDR3 is 14 amino acids. Germline assignment: CDR1 GTSNPN and CDR2 SVGIG (reference sequence). V lost 2 bases, J lost 6 bases, and 14 bases lay in between.

The J gene is TRBJ2-1, the V gene TRBV20-1, with D maybe TRBD1 (5 bases). The germline V gene encodes CDR1 DFQATT and CDR2 SNEGSKA (reference sequence). V lost 5 bases and J 0 bases, leaving 14 bases between the germline ends. The CDR3 is 15 amino acids. For the CDR3, the DNA is TGCAGTGCTCAAACTAAAGACAGCTCCTACAATGAGCAGTTCTTC. Encoded protein: CSAQTKDSSYNEQFF.

The table lists this clonotype with many counts. The chain uses TRBV29-1 and TRBJ2-3; D is possibly TRBD1 or TRBD2 (5 bases each). CDR3 length equals 13 residues. CDR1 is SQVTM and CDR2 is ANQGSEA in the germline V gene. The ends were cut back, 7 bases at V and 5 bases at J, with 16 bases in the middle. The CDR3 here is CSARDGTIDTQYF. CDR3 bases: TGCAGCGCCCGGGACGGGACGATAGATACGCAGTATTTT.

This clonotype has a handful of counts. V usage is TRBV29-1 and J usage is TRBJ2-2; 13 bases map to TRBD2. J was trimmed by 4 bases and V by 5 bases; bases with no gene match: 4. Per the germline V gene, CDR1 is SQVTM and CDR2 is ANQGSEA. This CDR3 has 15 amino acids. CDR3 DNA: TGCAGCGTTCAAACTAGCGGGAGGGTCACCGGGGAGCTGTTTTTT. This codes for CSVQTSGRVTGELFF.

This sequence joins TRBV7-3 and TRBJ1-1; maybe TRBD1 (5 bases). V lost 2 bases and J 8 bases, leaving 15 bases between the germline ends. The germline V gene has CDR1 SGHTA and CDR2 FQGTGA. This CDR3 comprises 14 residues. In DNA, the CDR3 is TGTGCCAGCAGCTTAGCGGCAGGGCAGAGCGAAGCTTTCTTT. This sequence encodes CASSLAAGQSEAFF.

This clonotype was observed a handful of times. The chain has TRBV7-2 and TRBJ2-2, with a weak D call TRBD1 (5 bases). Germline V gene data show CDR1 as SGHTA and CDR2 as FQGNSA. There are 14 residues in the CDR3. V dropped 1 base and J dropped 3 bases, with 6 bases sitting between them. CDR3 protein: CASSLGTHTGELFF. The CDR3 region has the DNA TGTGCCAGCAGCTTAGGGACACACACCGGGGAGCTGTTTTTT.

The V and J genes are TRBV6-5 and TRBJ2-2; 8 nucleotides agree with TRBD2. V dropped 0 bases and J dropped 4; count of bases not matched to a gene: 1. The CDR3 is 15 residues long. The V gene's germline CDR1 is MNHEY and CDR2 SVGAGI. CDR3: CASSYSLAVTGELFF. The CDR3 region has the DNA TGTGCCAGCAGTTACTCACTAGCGGTCACCGGGGAGCTGTTTTTT.

The V call is TRBV4-3, the J call TRBJ2-7, with TRBD2 matching 11 bases. In germline, CDR1 is LGHNA, CDR2 YSLEER. The CDR3 extends over 16 amino acids. Losses at the gene ends were 0 bases for V and 5 bases for J; bases not matched to a gene: 6. The CDR3 loop reads CASSQDASGGINEQYF. The CDR3 DNA is TGCGCCAGCAGCCAAGATGCTAGCGGGGGGATCAACGAGCAGTACTTC.

This clonotype has more than one count but fewer than ten. The J gene is TRBJ2-1, the V gene TRBV11-2; D is unclear. The CDR3 sequence is 15 residues long. Germline V gene sequence: CDR1 SGHAT, CDR2 FQNNGV. Trimming removed 5 bases from V and 5 bases from J, with 16 bases in between. DNA for the CDR3: TGTGCCAGCAGCCTTTGGACCTCGAGGAACAATGAGCAGTTCTTC. This translates into CASSLWTSRNNEQFF.

The V gene is TRBV20-1, the J gene TRBJ2-3, with 13 bases matching TRBD2. CDR1 is DFQATT, CDR2 SNEGSKA, per germline (reference sequence). This CDR3 is 16 amino acids long. V dropped 4 bases and J dropped 0; count of bases not matched to a gene: 4. Here the CDR3 reads CSATGTSGVSTDTQYF. CDR3 in DNA: TGCAGTGCTACCGGGACTAGCGGGGTCAGCACAGATACGCAGTATTTT.

The chain couples TRBV6-1 to TRBJ2-2; a possible D gene is TRBD1 (5 bases). CDR3 length: 13 residues. The V end lost 7 bases, the J end lost 7 bases, and 13 bases lay between the germline ends. Looked up from germline, CDR1 is MNHNS and CDR2 is SASEGT. The DNA for the CDR3 is TGTGCCAGCATAGTAGGGGTGGACGGGGAGCTGTTTTTT. Protein sequence: CASIVGVDGELFF.

This clonotype was counted a few times. The V gene is TRBV7-2, the J gene TRBJ2-2, with D possibly TRBD2 on 5 matching bases. The V gene lost 5 bases and the J gene lost 5 bases, with 12 bases spanning the gap. The length of the CDR3 is 14 residues. Per the germline V gene, CDR1 is SGHTA and CDR2 is FQGNSA. In nucleotides, the CDR3 is TGTGCCAGCAGCGCCATGACTATAACCGGGGAGCTGTTTTTT. It specifies CASSAMTITGELFF.

This clonotype was detected a few times. For the CDR3, the DNA is TGCGCCAGCAGCCTTGAAGGGCAGGGGGCAGATACGCAGTATTTT. Its protein product is CASSLEGQGADTQYF. The chain couples TRBV4-3 to TRBJ2-3; 7 positions agree with TRBD1. Germline CDR1 LGHNA, CDR2 YSLEER. CDR3 length equals 15 residues. V lost 4 bases to trimming and J lost 4 bases; unmatched junction nucleotides: 8.